This T cell receptor beta chain was retrieved from a study of blood T cells in healthy people across ages. A second PCR, run for about 6 to 11 cycles, used a sample-barcoded 5' primer plus a J-beta primer mix. TCRdb passed the 5' RACE reads through MiXCR, listing each CDR3 protein once. The table lists approximately 960,000 distinct CDR3 sequences, 25% to 30% of them singletons. The V end lost 3 bases, the J end lost 4 bases, and 7 bases lay between the germline ends. The CDR3 has 14 residues. Germline V gene sequence: CDR1 SNHLY, CDR2 FYNNEI. The individuals who served as donors were healthy Caucasians living in Russia, aged about 6 to 95. Each donor had approximately 10 milliliters of peripheral blood drawn. There are many counts of this clonotype. Its matching antigen is unknown. Study results and limitations: Per-million-T-cell TCR beta diversity fell roughly linearly with age.

This same sample was also taken into another study, of T cells of mothers and their children.

The rearrangement uses TRBV2 and TRBJ2-6; D is ambiguous. This receptor was identified in a woman between 40 and 50 years old in good health. Sequencing used blood. CDR3 sequence reads: CASSDLGGANVLTF. Here the CDR3 DNA reads TGTGCCAGCAGTGATCTCGGCGGGGCCAACGTCCTGACTTTC.